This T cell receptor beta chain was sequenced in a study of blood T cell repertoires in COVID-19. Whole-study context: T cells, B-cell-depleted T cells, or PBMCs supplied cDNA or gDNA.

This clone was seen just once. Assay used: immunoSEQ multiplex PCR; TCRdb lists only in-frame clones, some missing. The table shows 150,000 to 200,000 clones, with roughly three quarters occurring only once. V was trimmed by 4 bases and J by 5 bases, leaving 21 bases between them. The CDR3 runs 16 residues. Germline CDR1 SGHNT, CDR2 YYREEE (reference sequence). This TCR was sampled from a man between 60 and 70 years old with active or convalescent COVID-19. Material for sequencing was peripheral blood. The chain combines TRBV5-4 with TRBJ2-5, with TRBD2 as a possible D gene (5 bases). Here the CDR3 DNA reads TGTGCCAGCAGCCCGGATGCGGAGGATTTTAGGGAGACCCAGTACTTC. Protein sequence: CASSPDAEDFRETQYF.